These T cell receptor beta chains were read from a single sample in a study of T cell responses to AZD1222 COVID-19 vaccine. Sequenced by immunoSEQ multiplex PCR; TCRdb stores in-frame clones only, minus some. The table has about 130,000 clones, around 94% seen once; the top ten hold under 7.5%. The specimen comprised peripheral blood, sampled on day 0 of AZD1222 vaccination. The source of these receptors is an adult in good health. CDR3s include the opening cysteine and the closing phenylalanine or tryptophan. Each record gives: CDR3 DNA, CDR3 protein, D gene, V gene, clone size, J gene. The D gene is left open where the match is weak. Clone size is not always given. Where it is, it says once, few, many or a class for expanded clones.

TGCGCCAGCAGCGCCCAAGGGACAGGGGACCAGAACACTGAAGCTTTCTTT | CASSAQGTGDQNTEAFF | TRBD1 | TRBV4-1 | . | TRBJ1-1
TGTGCCAGCAGTGAACAGGTCTACGAGCAGTACTTC | CASSEQVYEQYF | . | TRBV6-1 | . | TRBJ2-7
TGTGCCAGTAGTTCGGGACTAGCGGGAGGTGACGAGCAGTACTTC | CASSSGLAGGDEQYF | TRBD2 | TRBV19 | . | TRBJ2-7
TGTGCCAGCAGTTTACTAACAGGGATGTTCGACAGCTCCTACAATGAGCAGTTCTTC | CASSLLTGMFDSSYNEQFF | . | TRBV27 | . | TRBJ2-1
TGTGCCAGCAGCTTAGGGGGGGGATACTCCTACGAGCAGTACTTC | CASSLGGGYSYEQYF | TRBD2 | TRBV11-2 | . | TRBJ2-7
TGTGCCAGCAGTTGGACAGCCTACAATGAGCAGTTCTTC | CASSWTAYNEQFF | . | TRBV25-1 | . | TRBJ2-1
TGCGCCAGCAGCCAAGACGGTGGGTCCTACGAGCAGTACTTC | CASSQDGGSYEQYF | . | TRBV4-3 | . | TRBJ2-7
TGTGCCAGTAGTCTCCGGACCGACGGCAATGAGCAGTTCTTC | CASSLRTDGNEQFF | . | TRBV19 | . | TRBJ2-1
TGTGCCAGCAGTTTATATCAAAATCAGCCCCAGCATTTT | CASSLYQNQPQHF | . | TRBV27 | . | TRBJ1-5
TGTGCCAGCATCGGGGCAGCCACCTACGAGCAGTACTTC | CASIGAATYEQYF | . | TRBV6-5 | . | TRBJ2-7
TGTGCCAGCAGCCCTCGGGTGGGACAGTTAACCGGGGAGCTGTTTTTT | CASSPRVGQLTGELFF | TRBD1 | TRBV3-1/TRBV3-2 | . | TRBJ2-2
TGCGCCAGCAGCTTGGTCCAGGGAGGGACCACTGAAGCTTTCTTT | CASSLVQGGTTEAFF | . | TRBV5-1 | . | TRBJ1-1
TGCGCCAGCAGCTTGGTGGCTAGCGGGAAGGGGACCCAGTACTTC | CASSLVASGKGTQYF | TRBD2 | TRBV5-1 | . | TRBJ2-5
TGTGCCAGCAGCCTCCTCAATCAGCCCCAGCATTTT | CASSLLNQPQHF | . | TRBV7-9 | . | TRBJ1-5
TGTGCCAGCAGGCCGGGACAGGGGACCTATGGCTACACCTTC | CASRPGQGTYGYTF | TRBD1 | TRBV28 | few | TRBJ1-2
TGCGCCAGCAGCTTGGACAACGATTATGGCTACACCTTC | CASSLDNDYGYTF | . | TRBV5-1 | . | TRBJ1-2
TGTGCCACGAGCGGGAGGGCCCCCTACGAGCAGTACTTC | CATSGRAPYEQYF | TRBD2 | TRBV6-5 | . | TRBJ2-7
TGTGCCAGCAGCTCGGGACCACGGACGGACACCTACAATGAGCAGTTCTTC | CASSSGPRTDTYNEQFF | . | TRBV7-7 | . | TRBJ2-1
TGCGCCAGCAGTGAGCCCGGAAGGGCCGGGGGAGATACGCAGTATTTT | CASSEPGRAGGDTQYF | . | TRBV10-1 | . | TRBJ2-3
TGTGCCAGCAGCGTAGGGGGCGGAGCTGGTGGAGATACGCAGTATTTT | CASSVGGGAGGDTQYF | . | TRBV9 | . | TRBJ2-3
TGTGCCAGCAGCTTAGACCCGGGACAGCCAAATTCACCCCTCCACTTT | CASSLDPGQPNSPLHF | TRBD1 | TRBV11-2 | . | TRBJ1-6
TGCGCCAGCAGCTTGGTACCTAGCGGAGGAAGCTCCTACGAGCAGTACTTC | CASSLVPSGGSSYEQYF | TRBD2 | TRBV5-1 | . | TRBJ2-7
TGCAGCGGGCGTGACGACTCCTACGAGCAGTACTTC | CSGRDDSYEQYF | . | TRBV29-1 | . | TRBJ2-7
TGTGCCAGTAGTCCACGGGGCGGGGGCAGTACCCGCAGCTCTGGAAACACCATATATTTT | CASSPRGGGSTRSSGNTIYF | . | TRBV19 | . | TRBJ1-3
TGTGCCAGCAGCGTAGGGACTAGCGGGAGGCCTAACAATGAGCAGTTCTTC | CASSVGTSGRPNNEQFF | TRBD2 | TRBV9 | . | TRBJ2-1
TGTGCCAGCAGCGATAGGACAGGGGGAAATCAGCCCCAGCATTTT | CASSDRTGGNQPQHF | TRBD1 | TRBV7-8 | . | TRBJ1-5
TGCGCCAGCAGCCAAGATGATCGGCAGGGGGAGACCCAGTACTTC | CASSQDDRQGETQYF | . | TRBV4-3 | . | TRBJ2-5
TGTGCCAGTAGTATCTGGAGGGAGCATGATACGCAGTATTTT | CASSIWREHDTQYF | . | TRBV19 | . | TRBJ2-3
TGTGCCAGCAGACAAAACAATGAGCAGTTCTTC | CASRQNNEQFF | . | TRBV28 | . | TRBJ2-1
TGTGCCTGGATTACTAGCGGGAGGGCCTACGAGCAGTACTTC | CAWITSGRAYEQYF | TRBD2 | TRBV30 | once | TRBJ2-7
TGTGCCAGCTCAACCCTTCCGGGTCAAAACACCGGGGAGCTGTTTTTT | CASSTLPGQNTGELFF | . | TRBV18 | . | TRBJ2-2
TGTGCCAGCAGTGAAGGACTAGCGGGAGTCAATGAGCAGTTCTTC | CASSEGLAGVNEQFF | TRBD2 | TRBV25-1 | . | TRBJ2-1
TGTGCCAGCAGGCCCCAAGCGGGAGGAGATACGCAGTATTTT | CASRPQAGGDTQYF | TRBD2 | TRBV6-5 | . | TRBJ2-3
TGTGCCAGCAGCTTGGGCCCTGGAGTCGGACTTAACACCGGGGAGCTGTTTTTT | CASSLGPGVGLNTGELFF | . | TRBV5-4 | . | TRBJ2-2
TGTGCCAGCAGTATGGACGGAGGCTACACCTTC | CASSMDGGYTF | . | TRBV6-2/TRBV6-3 | . | TRBJ1-2
TGTGCCAGCAGACCCCACAGGGATCTAACTAATGAAAAACTGTTTTTT | CASRPHRDLTNEKLFF | . | TRBV11-2 | . | TRBJ1-4
TGTGCCAGCAGCGGCGGGACTAGCGGCATCACAGATACGCAGTATTTT | CASSGGTSGITDTQYF | TRBD2 | TRBV5-5 | . | TRBJ2-3
TGTGCCAGCTCATCTAGGGGGAGCACAGATACGCAGTATTTT | CASSSRGSTDTQYF | . | TRBV18 | . | TRBJ2-3
TGTGCCAGCAGCCCTCCGGGACAGGGGGTCTACGAGCAGTACTTC | CASSPPGQGVYEQYF | TRBD1 | TRBV28 | . | TRBJ2-7
TGCGCCAGCAGCTTGGAATTGCCGGGGTCGGTTTTTCATGAGCAGTTCTTC | CASSLELPGSVFHEQFF | . | TRBV5-1 | . | TRBJ2-1
TGTGCCACCTCCCTAGGCCCCTCGCCCGACGAGCAGTACTTC | CATSLGPSPDEQYF | . | TRBV2 | . | TRBJ2-7
TGTGCCAGAAGCTTGGACCAGGCCGCCTCCTACGAGCAGTACTTC | CARSLDQAASYEQYF | . | TRBV5-3 | few | TRBJ2-7
TGTGCCAGTAGTTTGGCGGGGGACTACGAGCAGTACTTC | CASSLAGDYEQYF | TRBD2 | TRBV19 | once | TRBJ2-7
TGTGCCAGCAGTGACCGCCTCTCTTATCCGACCCCAGATACGCAGTATTTT | CASSDRLSYPTPDTQYF | . | TRBV6-1 | . | TRBJ2-3
TGCAGCGTTGAAGATGGCGGCAGGGAAGCTTTCTTT | CSVEDGGREAFF | . | TRBV29-1 | . | TRBJ1-1
TGTGCCAGCAGCTTAGATCTTATAGGGTTGAACACTGAAGCTTTCTTT | CASSLDLIGLNTEAFF | . | TRBV11-2 | . | TRBJ1-1
TGTGCCAGCAGCAAAACGGGGATACCCTACGAGCAGTACTTC | CASSKTGIPYEQYF | . | TRBV21-1 | . | TRBJ2-7
TGTGCCAGCAGCTTAGAGGGGGCGCACGAGCAGTACTTC | CASSLEGAHEQYF | . | TRBV11-2 | . | TRBJ2-7
TGTGCCAGCTCACCAACGACCTCCTACGAGCAGTACTTC | CASSPTTSYEQYF | . | TRBV18 | few | TRBJ2-7
TGCAGCGCTTTTGCACAGAGCTATGGCTACACCTTC | CSAFAQSYGYTF | . | TRBV29-1 | . | TRBJ1-2
TGTGCCAGCAGCTTAGAGGGGGGGATCTGGGAAAAACTGTTTTTT | CASSLEGGIWEKLFF | . | TRBV11-2 | . | TRBJ1-4
TGTGCCAGCAGCCCAACCGGGACAGGGGACACAGATACGCAGTATTTT | CASSPTGTGDTDTQYF | TRBD1 | TRBV7-9 | . | TRBJ2-3
TGTGCCAGCAGATACGACAGGGCAAACACAGATACGCAGTATTTT | CASRYDRANTDTQYF | TRBD1 | TRBV27 | . | TRBJ2-3
TGTGCCAGCAGCCATTGGGCAGGGGAGAATGAAAAACTGTTTTTT | CASSHWAGENEKLFF | . | TRBV11-2 | . | TRBJ1-4
TGTGCCAGCAGCTTAGCATCAGGCCCTAACTATGGCTACACCTTC | CASSLASGPNYGYTF | . | TRBV7-8 | . | TRBJ1-2
TGCAGCGTTGAAGTAGGGACGCTCTATGGCTACACCTTC | CSVEVGTLYGYTF | . | TRBV29-1 | . | TRBJ1-2
TGTGCCAGCAGCGCAACAGGGTGGGGGTACGAGCAGTACTTC | CASSATGWGYEQYF | . | TRBV7-2 | . | TRBJ2-7
TGTGCCAGCATCTCACCGGGACTAGCGGGAGCCGGGGAGCTGTTTTTT | CASISPGLAGAGELFF | TRBD2 | TRBV6-6 | . | TRBJ2-2
TGTGCCAGTAGTACACAGATGAACACTGAAGCTTTCTTT | CASSTQMNTEAFF | . | TRBV19 | . | TRBJ1-1